The following is a TCR beta chain sequence with its context. Its antigen remains unidentified. This sample is drawn from a study of beta chain features in type 1 diabetes. Study-wide results and caveats: Shorter TCRB CDR3s, moderately but significantly so, marked every one of the four CD4+ subsets in Type 1 diabetes patients.

Germline assignment: CDR1 MNHNY and CDR2 SVGAGI (reference sequence). With 0 bases removed from V and 6 bases from J, the gap between germline ends came to 11 bases. The CDR3 length is 15 residues. Reverse transcribing all isolated RNA meant expressed TCRB transcripts were sequenced. The protocol was immunoSEQ multiplex PCR, while the TCRdb copy is restricted to in-frame clones and leaves out a portion. The data show about 99,000 clones, 25% to 35% seen once. The gene calls are TRBV6-6 and TRBJ2-2; D is ambiguous. The receptor's source is a woman aged 18-29 years with type 1 diabetes. Sequenced material: central memory CD4+ T cells from blood. The CDR3 loop is CASSYSPGFAGELFF. DNA for the CDR3: TGTGCCAGCAGTTACTCTCCAGGTTTTGCCGGGGAGCTGTTTTTT.